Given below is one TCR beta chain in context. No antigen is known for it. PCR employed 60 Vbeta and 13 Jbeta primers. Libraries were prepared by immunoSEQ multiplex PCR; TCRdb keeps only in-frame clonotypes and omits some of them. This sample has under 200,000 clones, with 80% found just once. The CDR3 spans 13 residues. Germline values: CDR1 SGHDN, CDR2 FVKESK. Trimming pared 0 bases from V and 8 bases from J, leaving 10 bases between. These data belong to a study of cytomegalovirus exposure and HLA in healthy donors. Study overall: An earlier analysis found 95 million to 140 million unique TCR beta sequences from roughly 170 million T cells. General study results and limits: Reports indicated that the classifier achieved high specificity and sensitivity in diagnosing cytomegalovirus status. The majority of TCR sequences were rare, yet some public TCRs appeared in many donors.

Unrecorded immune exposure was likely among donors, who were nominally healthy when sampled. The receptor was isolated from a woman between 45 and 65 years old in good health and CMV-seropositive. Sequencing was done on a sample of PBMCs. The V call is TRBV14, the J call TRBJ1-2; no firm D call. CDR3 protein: CASSQEQIGGYTF. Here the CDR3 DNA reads TGTGCCAGCAGCCAAGAACAGATTGGCGGCTACACCTTC.